The present T cell receptor (beta chain) was sequenced within a study of blood T cell repertoires in COVID-19 (dated by TCRdb to 2018 to 2020). Looking at the study overall: The collaborator samples originated in the United States, Italy and Spain and spanned the acute and convalescent phases of COVID-19. The material from the prospective study consisted of cDNA or gDNA derived from T cells, B-cell-depleted T cells, or PBMCs. Deeply sampled blood TCRbeta repertoires from subjects exposed to, actively infected with, or recovered from COVID-19 were included in the dataset. A freely available public database, intended as a resource for researchers studying the immune response to SARS-CoV-2, is where the repertoires were released. Samples came from the ongoing ImmuneRACE study (first 160 participants) plus 1,254 subjects from 6 global collaborators. The sample metadata nearly always contained a de-identified subject ID, COVID-19 status, age in years and sex. HLA class I and class II types, where available, came from metadata supplied by the sample provider rather than from assay-based typing. Overall study results and their limits: Clinical and demographic metadata were provided uncurated, with the amount varying by source and participant.

CDR1 is given as MGHRA and CDR2 as YSYEKL, both from the germline V gene. The junction shows trimming of 3 bases on V and 0 bases on J, and the gene matches do not reach 5 bases of it. There are 16 amino acids in the CDR3, from cysteine to phenylalanine inclusive. Of all the DNA, just the CDR3 is kept, 48 bases in frame from base 1. Collaborating institutions collected whole blood in K2EDTA tubes following their own protocols. For TCRbeta analysis, collaborators shipped samples in one of three forms: frozen whole blood, isolated PBMCs, or DNA extracted from either of those sample types. A remark on this clone: Its antigen remains unidentified. No base-level quality is on record; no much larger clone is a single base apart.

TCRbeta CDR3 regions were amplified from genomic DNA by means of the immunoSEQ Assay, a bias-controlled multiplex PCR. The original methods were these. Within the assay, amplification of reference gene primers was used to estimate how many nucleated cells each sample contained. Sequence reads were collapsed and filtered to measure the absolute abundance of every unique TCRbeta CDR3 rearrangement. Productive Simpson clonality was computed per sample as the square root of Simpson's diversity index over productive rearrangements. Sourced from immuneACCESS, this table was stored by TCRdb with only in-frame sequences that have V and J called. A share of the clones is absent; for the studies checked, an unresolved V gene accounts for under half, and the remainder has no known explanation. The D gene and trimming were derived from the DNA, and the V and J assignments and clone size from that table. Within this sample are 180,000 or so clones, with approximately 85% of them counted one time only. The ten most abundant clones make up approximately 9.8% of the sample.

The V gene is TRBV4-1 and the J gene is TRBJ2-1; TRBD2 lines up with 7 middle nucleotides. The sequencing sample was made of peripheral blood. The receptor was isolated from a woman older than 75 with acute or convalescent COVID-19. The CDR3 protein sequence reads: CASSQIGGSSYNEQFF. The base sequence is TGCGCCAGCAGCCAGATCGGGGGGAGCTCCTACAATGAGCAGTTCTTC.